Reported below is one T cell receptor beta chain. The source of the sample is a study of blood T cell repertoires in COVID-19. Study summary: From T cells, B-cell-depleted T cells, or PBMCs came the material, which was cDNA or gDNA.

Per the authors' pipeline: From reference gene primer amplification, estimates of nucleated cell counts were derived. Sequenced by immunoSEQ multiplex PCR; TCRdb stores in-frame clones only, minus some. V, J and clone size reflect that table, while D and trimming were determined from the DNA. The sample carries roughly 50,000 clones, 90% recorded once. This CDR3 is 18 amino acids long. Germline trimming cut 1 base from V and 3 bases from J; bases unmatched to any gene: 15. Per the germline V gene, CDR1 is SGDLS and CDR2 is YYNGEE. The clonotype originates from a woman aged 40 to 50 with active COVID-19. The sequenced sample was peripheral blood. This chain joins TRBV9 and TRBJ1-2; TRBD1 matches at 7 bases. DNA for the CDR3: TGTGCCAGCAGCGTATCGCCCGACCCTCAGGGGGACGACTATGGCTACACCTTC. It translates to CASSVSPDPQGDDYGYTF.